This TCR beta chain was captured in a study of monozygotic twins with inflammatory bowel disease. Overall study results and limits: Different T cell subtypes could not be distinguished.

The CDR3 loop spans 18 amino acids. Looked up from germline, CDR1 is SGHTA and CDR2 is FQGNSA. Concerning this clonotype itself: Its cognate antigen is unknown.

TCRdb reprocessed the 5' RACE reads and stores each CDR3 protein as one record, lacking DNA. The specimen's table records 300,000 to 400,000 distinct CDR3 sequences. Someone took a 2.5 ml blood sample from each of the donors. This receptor was taken from a human donor with ulcerative colitis or Crohn's disease, or a healthy co-twin of an affected twin (not recorded which). V usage is TRBV7-2 and J usage is TRBJ2-1; there is no DNA to check the TCRdb D call of TRBD2. Specimen: blood. The CDR3 loop is CASSLAPPLAGGKYEQFF.